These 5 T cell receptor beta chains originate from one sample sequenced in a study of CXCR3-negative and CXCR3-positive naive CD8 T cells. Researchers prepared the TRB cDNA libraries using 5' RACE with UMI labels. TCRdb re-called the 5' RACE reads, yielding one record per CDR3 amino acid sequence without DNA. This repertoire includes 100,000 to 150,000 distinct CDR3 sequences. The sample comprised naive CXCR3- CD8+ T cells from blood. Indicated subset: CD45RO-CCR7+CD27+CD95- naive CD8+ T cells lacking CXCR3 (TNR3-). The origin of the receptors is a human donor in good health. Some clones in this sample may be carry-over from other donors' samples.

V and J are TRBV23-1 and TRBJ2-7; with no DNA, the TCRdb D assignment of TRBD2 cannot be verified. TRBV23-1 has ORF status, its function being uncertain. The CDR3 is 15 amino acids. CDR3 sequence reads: CASSPRTSGSYEQYF.

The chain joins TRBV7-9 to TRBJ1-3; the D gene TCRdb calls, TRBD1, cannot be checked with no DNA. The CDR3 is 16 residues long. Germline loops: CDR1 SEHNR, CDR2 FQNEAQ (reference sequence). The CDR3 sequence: CATDPDSSYSGNTIYF.

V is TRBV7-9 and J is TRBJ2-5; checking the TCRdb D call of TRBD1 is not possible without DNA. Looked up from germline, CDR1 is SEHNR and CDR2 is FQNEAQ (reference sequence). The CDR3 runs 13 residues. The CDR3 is CASRRTGEETQYF.

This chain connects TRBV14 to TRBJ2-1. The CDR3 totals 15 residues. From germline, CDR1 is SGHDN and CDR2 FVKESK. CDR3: CASSEVDWTYNEQFF. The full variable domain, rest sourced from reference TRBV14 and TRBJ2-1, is EAGVTQFPSHSVIEKGQTVTLRCDPISGHDNLYWYRRVMGKEIKFLLHFVKESKQDESGMPNNRFLAERTGGTYSTLKVQPAELEDSGVYFCASSEVDWTYNEQFFGPGTRLTVL.

The CDR3 is CSARDGGAYEQYF. The chain couples TRBV20-1 to TRBJ2-7; checking the TCRdb D call of TRBD1 is not possible without DNA. Germline V gives CDR1 DFQATT, CDR2 SNEGSKA (reference sequence). This CDR3 comprises 13 residues.